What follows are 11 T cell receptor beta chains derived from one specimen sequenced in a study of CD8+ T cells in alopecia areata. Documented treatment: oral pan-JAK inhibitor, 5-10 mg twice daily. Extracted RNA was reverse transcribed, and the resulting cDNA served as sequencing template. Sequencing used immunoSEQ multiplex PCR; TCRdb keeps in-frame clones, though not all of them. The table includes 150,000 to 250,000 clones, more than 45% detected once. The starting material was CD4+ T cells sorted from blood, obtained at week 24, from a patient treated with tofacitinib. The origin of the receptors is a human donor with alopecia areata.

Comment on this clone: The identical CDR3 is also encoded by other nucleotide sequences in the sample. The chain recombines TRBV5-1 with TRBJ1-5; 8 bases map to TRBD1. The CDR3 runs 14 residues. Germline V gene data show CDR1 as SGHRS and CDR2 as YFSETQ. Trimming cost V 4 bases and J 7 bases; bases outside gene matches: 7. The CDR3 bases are TGCGCCAGCAGCCCAGGACAGGGCGGCCAGCCCCAGCATTTT. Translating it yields CASSPGQGGQPQHF.

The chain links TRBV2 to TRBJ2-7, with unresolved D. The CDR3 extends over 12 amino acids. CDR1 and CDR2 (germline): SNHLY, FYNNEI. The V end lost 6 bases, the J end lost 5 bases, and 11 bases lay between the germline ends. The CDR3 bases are TGTGCCAGCAGCGAACAAGGTAACGAGCAGTACTTC. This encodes CASSEQGNEQYF. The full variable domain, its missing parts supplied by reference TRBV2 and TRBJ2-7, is EPEVTQTPSHQVTQMGQEVILRCVPISNHLYFYWYRQILGQKVEFLVSFYNNEISEKSEIFDDQFSVERPDGSNFTLKIRSTKLEDSAMYFCASSEQGNEQYFGPGTRLTVT.

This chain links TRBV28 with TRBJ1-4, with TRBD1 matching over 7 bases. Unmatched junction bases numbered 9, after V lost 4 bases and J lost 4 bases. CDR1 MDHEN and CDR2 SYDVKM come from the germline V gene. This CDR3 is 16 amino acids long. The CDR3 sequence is CASSSSLRQGNEKLFF. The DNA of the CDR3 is TGTGCCAGCAGTTCATCCCTTCGACAGGGTAATGAAAAACTGTTTTTT.

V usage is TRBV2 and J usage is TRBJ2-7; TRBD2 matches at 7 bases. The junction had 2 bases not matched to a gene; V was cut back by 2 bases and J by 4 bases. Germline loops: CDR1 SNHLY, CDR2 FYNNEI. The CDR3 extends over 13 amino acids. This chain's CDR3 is CASSELGGYEQYF. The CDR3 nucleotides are TGTGCCAGCAGTGAACTGGGGGGGTACGAGCAGTACTTC.

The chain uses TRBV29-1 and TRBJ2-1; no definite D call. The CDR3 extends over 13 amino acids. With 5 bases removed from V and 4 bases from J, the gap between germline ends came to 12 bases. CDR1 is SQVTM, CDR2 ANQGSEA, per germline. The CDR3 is CSVSPSPYNEQFF. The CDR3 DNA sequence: TGCAGCGTTTCCCCCAGCCCATACAATGAGCAGTTCTTC.

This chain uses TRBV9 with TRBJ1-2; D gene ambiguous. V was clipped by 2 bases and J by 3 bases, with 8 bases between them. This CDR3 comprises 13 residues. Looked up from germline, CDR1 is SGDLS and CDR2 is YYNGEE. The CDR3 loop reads CASSVDGDYGYTF. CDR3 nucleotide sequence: TGTGCCAGCAGCGTGGACGGTGACTATGGCTACACCTTC.

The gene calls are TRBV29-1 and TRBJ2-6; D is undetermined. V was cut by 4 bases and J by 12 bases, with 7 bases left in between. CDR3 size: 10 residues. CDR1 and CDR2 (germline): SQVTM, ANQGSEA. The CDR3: CSVVDPVLTF. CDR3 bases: TGCAGCGTTGTGGACCCCGTCCTGACTTTC.

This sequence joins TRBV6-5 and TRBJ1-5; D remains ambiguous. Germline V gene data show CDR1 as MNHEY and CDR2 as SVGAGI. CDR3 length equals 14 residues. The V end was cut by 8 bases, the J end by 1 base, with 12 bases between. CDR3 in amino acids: CASQRMGSNQPQHF. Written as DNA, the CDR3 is TGTGCCAGCCAACGCATGGGGAGCAATCAGCCCCAGCATTTT.

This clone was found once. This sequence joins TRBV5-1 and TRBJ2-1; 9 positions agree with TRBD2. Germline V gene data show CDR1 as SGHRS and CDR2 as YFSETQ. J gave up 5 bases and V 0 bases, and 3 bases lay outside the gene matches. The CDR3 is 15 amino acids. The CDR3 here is CASSLASGVHNEQFF. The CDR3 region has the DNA TGCGCCAGCAGCTTGGCTAGCGGGGTGCACAATGAGCAGTTCTTC.

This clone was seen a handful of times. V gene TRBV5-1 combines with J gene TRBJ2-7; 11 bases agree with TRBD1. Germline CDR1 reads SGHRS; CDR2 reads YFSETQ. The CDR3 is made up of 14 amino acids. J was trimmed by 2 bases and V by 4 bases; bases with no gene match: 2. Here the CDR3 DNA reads TGCGCCAGCAGCCGGACAGGGGGCACCTACGAGCAGTACTTC. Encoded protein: CASSRTGGTYEQYF. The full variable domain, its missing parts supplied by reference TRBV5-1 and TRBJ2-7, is KAGVTQTPRYLIKTRGQQVTLSCSPISGHRSVSWYQQTPGQGLQFLFEYFSETQRNKGNFPGRFSGRQFSNSRSEMNVSTLELGDSALYLCASSRTGGTYEQYFGPGTRLTVT.

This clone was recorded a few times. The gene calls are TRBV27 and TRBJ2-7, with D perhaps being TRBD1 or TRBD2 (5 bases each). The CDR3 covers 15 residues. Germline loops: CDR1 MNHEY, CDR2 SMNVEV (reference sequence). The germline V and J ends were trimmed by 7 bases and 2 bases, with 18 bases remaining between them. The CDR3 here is CASISRGRLAYEQYF. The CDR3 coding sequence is TGTGCCAGCATCTCCCGGGGCCGCTTAGCCTACGAGCAGTACTTC.